This T cell receptor (beta chain) was retrieved from a study of identical twins. This clonotype was picked up many times. TCRdb reanalysed the 5' RACE reads using MiXCR and keeps one entry per CDR3 protein. The top ten hold roughly 3.2% of the sample, which has some 500,000 distinct CDR3 sequences, roughly 9.9% seen once. This same sample was also part of a study on yellow fever vaccine responses in identical twins.

This TCR was recovered from a woman aged 18-29 years in good health. Sequenced input: PBMCs.

The CDR3 is CSASLGGRTYNEQFF. In DNA form, the CDR3 reads TGCAGTGCTAGTCTGGGCGGGAGGACATACAATGAGCAGTTCTTC. The rearrangement links TRBV20-1 to TRBJ2-1, with 8 bases that match TRBD2. Germline V CDR1 and CDR2: DFQATT, SNEGSKA (reference sequence). This CDR3 spans 15 amino acids. With 3 bases clipped from V and 4 bases from J, the junction kept 8 bases outside the gene matches.